These 17 T cell receptor beta chains originate from one sample sequenced in a study of high-grade serous ovarian cancer treatment subgroups. Data came from immunoSEQ multiplex PCR; TCRdb stores just in-frame clones and leaves some out. The sample has 10,000 or so clones; 70% to 90% are singletons. Tumor samples were taken before definitive surgery or chemotherapy. The specimen was tumor tissue. The receptors come from a human donor with high-grade serous ovarian cancer.

The CDR3 DNA reads as TGTGCCAGCATCGGAAGGGGGGGGAGGAACACTGAAGCTTTCTTT. Translation: CASIGRGGRNTEAFF. The gene calls are TRBV25-1 and TRBJ1-1, with D possibly being TRBD1 (6 bases). Germline loops: CDR1 MGHDK, CDR2 SYGVNS. The CDR3 totals 15 residues. V lost 7 bases to trimming and J lost 1 base, with 16 bases between them.

The rearrangement uses TRBV15 and TRBJ2-7; the D gene is possibly TRBD2 (7 bases). This CDR3 has 15 amino acids. V lost 5 bases to trimming and J lost 3 bases, with 17 bases between them. Germline CDR1 is LNHNV and CDR2 is YYDKDF (reference sequence). CDR3 amino acids: CATSPEMGGHYEQYF. In DNA, the CDR3 is TGTGCCACCAGCCCTGAGATGGGGGGGCACTACGAGCAGTACTTC.

This sequence joins TRBV11-1 and TRBJ2-7; tentative D call: TRBD2 (7 bases). CDR3 length equals 15 residues. Germline V gene data show CDR1 as SGHAT and CDR2 as FQDESV (reference sequence). V shed 5 bases and J shed 3 bases, with 17 bases lying between them. CDR3 in amino acids: CASSPRGREIYEQYF. The DNA for the CDR3 is TGTGCCAGCAGCCCTCGGGGGCGGGAGATCTACGAGCAGTACTTC.

The chain uses TRBV5-4 and TRBJ2-2; 11 bases are a match to TRBD2. The V gene's germline CDR1 is SGHNT and CDR2 YYREEE (reference sequence). This CDR3 comprises 15 residues. The trim removed 6 bases at V and 7 bases at J, leaving 8 bases unmatched. CDR3 DNA sequence: TGTGCCAGCACCCTAGCGGGAGGATTTAACGGGGAGCTGTTTTTT. Translating it yields CASTLAGGFNGELFF.

The V call is TRBV25-1, the J call TRBJ2-1; 8 nucleotides agree with TRBD2. V lost 4 bases, J lost 4 bases, and 9 bases stayed unmatched. CDR3 length: 16 residues. CDR1 and CDR2 (germline): MGHDK, SYGVNS. CDR3 loop: CASSARSGTYYNEQFF. The CDR3 DNA is TGTGCCAGCAGTGCACGTAGCGGGACCTATTACAATGAGCAGTTCTTC. Full variable domain (rest looked up from reference TRBV25-1 and TRBJ2-1): EADIYQTPRYLVIGTGKKITLECSQTMGHDKMYWYQQDPGMELHLIHYSYGVNSTEKGDLSSESTVSRIRTEHFPLTLESARPSHTSQYLCASSARSGTYYNEQFFGPGTRLTVL.

V and J are TRBV4-1 and TRBJ2-2; either TRBD1 or TRBD2 may fit D (6 bases each). V was cut by 1 base and J by 3 bases, with 15 bases left in between. Germline assignment: CDR1 MGHRA and CDR2 YSYEKL. The CDR3 length is 17 residues. CDR3 nucleotide sequence: TGCGCCAGCAGCCAAGGCCGTACGGGGGCATACACCGGGGAGCTGTTTTTT. It is translated as CASSQGRTGAYTGELFF.

Only one count was recorded for this clone. Other DNA variants within this sample encode the same CDR3. CDR3 protein: CASSYSGFNEQYF. In nucleotides, the CDR3 is TGTGCCAGCAGTTACTCAGGGTTCAACGAGCAGTACTTC. The chain is built from TRBV6-6 and TRBJ2-7; D unresolved. Trimming stripped 0 bases from V and 5 bases from J, with 8 bases between. This CDR3 contains 13 residues. The germline V gene has CDR1 MNHNY and CDR2 SVGAGI (reference sequence).

This chain joins TRBV6-1 and TRBJ1-4; a possible D gene is TRBD1 (5 bases). CDR3 length: 13 residues. Trimming stripped 6 bases from V and 8 bases from J, with 13 bases between. The germline V gene encodes CDR1 MNHNS and CDR2 SASEGT. The CDR3 is CASSTGTAEKLFF. In DNA, the CDR3 is TGTGCCAGCAGCACCGGGACGGCAGAAAAACTGTTTTTT.

A word on this clone: Here the CDR3 omits its conserved ending phenylalanine or tryptophan, so a read error is the likely source. No DNA is shown, since the ends of the CDR3 on it are uncertain; the CDR3 is the one TCRdb lists. The chain carries TRBV6-1 and TRBJ1-4. Germline V gives CDR1 MNHNS, CDR2 SASEGT. Both ends counted, the CDR3 spans 13 residues. CDR3 amino acids: CASSENRGPYHIC.

CDR3 residues: CASSPAVGVEQYF. The CDR3 coding sequence is TGTGCCAGCAGCCCCGCTGTGGGGGTTGAGCAGTACTTC. The rearrangement joins TRBV28 to TRBJ2-7, with D tentatively TRBD1 or TRBD2 (5 bases each). Trimming removed 6 bases from V and 7 bases from J, with 16 bases in between. Germline V gene sequence: CDR1 MDHEN, CDR2 SYDVKM. The CDR3 totals 13 residues.

V and J are TRBV2 and TRBJ2-5; 7 nucleotides agree with TRBD1. Unmatched junction bases numbered 10, after V lost 4 bases and J lost 5 bases. The CDR3 contains 15 residues. Germline CDR1 is SNHLY and CDR2 is FYNNEI. In nucleotides, the CDR3 is TGTGCCAGCAGTGGGGGGCCAACAGGGGAGGAGACCCAGTACTTC. This translates into CASSGGPTGEETQYF.

V gene TRBV7-2 combines with J gene TRBJ2-3; 10 nucleotides align to TRBD2. Trimming took 5 bases from V and 2 from J; bases not matched to a gene: 4. Germline CDR1 reads SGHTA; CDR2 reads FQGNSA. The CDR3 is 15 amino acids. CDR3 coding DNA: TGTGCCAGCAGCCTCAGCGGGGGGGCCACAGATACGCAGTATTTT. Amino acid sequence: CASSLSGGATDTQYF.

V usage is TRBV10-3 and J usage is TRBJ2-2, with 10 bases matching TRBD1. J was trimmed by 1 base and V by 2 bases; bases with no gene match: 7. Germline V gene sequence: CDR1 ENHRY, CDR2 SYGVKD. The CDR3 consists of 18 residues. This chain's CDR3 is CAISESDRGPENTGELFF. The CDR3 nucleotides are TGTGCCATCAGTGAGAGTGACAGGGGGCCCGAGAACACCGGGGAGCTGTTTTTT.

The rearrangement links TRBV7-9 to TRBJ2-5; D unresolved. The DNA end is a closer match to TRBJ2-7, so the J assignment may be wrong. Germline V CDR1 and CDR2: SEHNR, FQNEAQ (reference sequence). The CDR3 runs to 12 residues. The CDR3 nucleotides read TGTGCCAGCAGCCAGACCCGGGACGAGCAGTACTTC. Translated, it gives CASSQTRDEQYF.

The V call is TRBV4-1, the J call TRBJ1-2; no reliable D call. From germline, CDR1 is MGHRA and CDR2 YSYEKL. The V end was cut by 1 base, the J end by 5 bases, with 14 bases between. The length of the CDR3 is 15 residues. This CDR3 reads CASSQVERQAYGYTF. The CDR3 DNA reads TGCGCCAGCAGCCAAGTCGAGAGGCAGGCTTATGGCTACACCTTC.

The rearrangement joins TRBV7-8 to TRBJ1-4; 7 bases line up with TRBD1. This CDR3 contains 15 residues. The V and J ends lost 5 bases and 3 bases, in that order; junction bases with no gene match: 6. Germline values: CDR1 SGHVS, CDR2 FQNEAQ. CDR3 in DNA: TGTGCCAGCAGCGGCCAGGGGACAGCTAATGAAAAACTGTTTTTT. Amino acid sequence: CASSGQGTANEKLFF.

The rearrangement links TRBV15 to TRBJ2-3; 7 nucleotides match TRBD1. The CDR3 totals 15 residues. The trim removed 5 bases at V and 0 bases at J, leaving 5 bases unmatched. Germline V gene lookup returns CDR1 LNHNV and CDR2 YYDKDF (reference sequence). CDR3 sequence reads: CATSARQGSTDTQYF. DNA for the CDR3: TGTGCCACCAGCGCACGACAGGGAAGCACAGATACGCAGTATTTT.